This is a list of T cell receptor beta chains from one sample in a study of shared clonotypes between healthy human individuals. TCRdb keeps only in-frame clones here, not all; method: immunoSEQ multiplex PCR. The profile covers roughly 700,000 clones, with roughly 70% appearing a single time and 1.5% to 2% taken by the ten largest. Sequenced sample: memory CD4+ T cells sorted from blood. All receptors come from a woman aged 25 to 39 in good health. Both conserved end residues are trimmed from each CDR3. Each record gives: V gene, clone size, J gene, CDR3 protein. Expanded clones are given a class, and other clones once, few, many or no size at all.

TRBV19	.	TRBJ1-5	ASGQGGNQPQH
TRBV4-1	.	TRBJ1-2	ASSQETPGGNYGYT
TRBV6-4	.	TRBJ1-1	ASSVTQGAVAEAF
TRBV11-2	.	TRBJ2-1	ASSLGSGSPTYNEQF
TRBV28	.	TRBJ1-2	ASSTTVSNYGYT
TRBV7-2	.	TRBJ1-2	ASSWTGTLGYT
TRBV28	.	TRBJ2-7	ASREASSYEQY
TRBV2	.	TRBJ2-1	ASKALAGTYNEQF
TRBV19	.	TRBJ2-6	ASSPGDPGANVLT
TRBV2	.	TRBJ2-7	ASSGQDGQY
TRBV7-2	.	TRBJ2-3	ASSLAYASDTQY
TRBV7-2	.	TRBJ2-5	ASRSGDWGETQY
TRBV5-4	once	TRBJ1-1	ASSAGQGMAEAF
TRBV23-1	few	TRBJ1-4	AQRQGREKLF
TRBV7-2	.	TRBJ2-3	ASSPNRGPTQY
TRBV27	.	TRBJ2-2	ASSLGLNTGELF
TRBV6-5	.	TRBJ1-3	ASSYTGSSGNTIY
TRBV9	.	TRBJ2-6	ASSVSFTGANVLT
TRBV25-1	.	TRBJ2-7	ASSKTGATRNYEQY
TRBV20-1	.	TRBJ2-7	SARDSYEQY
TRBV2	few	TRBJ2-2	ASTEDRDGGELF
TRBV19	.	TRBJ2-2	ASSIAQGRNTGELF
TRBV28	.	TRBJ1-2	ASRTGFGDGYT
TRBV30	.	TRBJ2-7	AWSDQNLGEQY
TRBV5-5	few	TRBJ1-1	ASSLVGENEAF
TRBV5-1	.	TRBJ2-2	ASSPGRDSNTGELF
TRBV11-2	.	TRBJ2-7	ASTPIPRHGLGVGQY
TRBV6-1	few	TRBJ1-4	ASSEDRGNRNEKLF